This T cell receptor beta chain was obtained from a study of blood T cell repertoires in COVID-19. Overall study: The United States, Italy and Spain provided the acute and convalescent COVID-19 samples. PBMCs, B-cell-depleted T cells, or T cells were the source of the cDNA or gDNA that made up the material.

Profiling relied on immunoSEQ multiplex PCR, and the TCRdb table lists in-frame clones only, not all of them. Counted here are some 67,000 clones, around nine tenths occurring once; the ten biggest clones make up around 20%. This CDR3 has 15 amino acids. The germline gives CDR1 SGHTS, CDR2 YDEGEE. Trimming pared 0 bases from V and 0 bases from J, leaving 7 bases between. This sequence originates from a woman older than 75 with acute or convalescent COVID-19. The chain couples TRBV5-8 to TRBJ1-3; D not certain. What was sequenced was peripheral blood. The CDR3 bases are TGTGCCAGCAGCTTGGTCCGGTTCTCTGGAAACACCATATATTTT. Amino acid sequence: CASSLVRFSGNTIYF. Filled out from reference TRBV5-8 and TRBJ1-3, the complete variable domain reads EAGVTQSPTHLIKTRGQQATLRCSPISGHTSVYWYQQALGLGLQFLLWYDEGEERNRGNFPPRFSGRQFPNYSSELNVNALELEDSALYLCASSLVRFSGNTIYFGEGSWLTVV.